A single T cell receptor beta chain is shown here with its context. The target antigen is unknown. This entry belongs to a study of cytomegalovirus exposure and HLA in healthy donors. Germline V gives CDR1 SGDLS, CDR2 YYNGEE. With 0 bases removed from V and 4 bases from J, the gap between germline ends came to 17 bases. The CDR3 spans 17 residues. Use of 60 Vbeta and 13 Jbeta primers characterized the PCR. Profiling relied on immunoSEQ multiplex PCR, and the TCRdb table lists in-frame clones only, not all of them. In the table there are approximately 160,000 clones, roughly 85% of which are singletons. Broader study findings: Reported results showed that the classifier diagnosed cytomegalovirus status with high specificity and sensitivity.

The chain employs TRBV9 and TRBJ1-5, with a weak D call TRBD1 (6 bases). The TCR sequence derives from a young man in good health and CMV-seropositive. Sequencing input: PBMCs. CDR3 in DNA: TGTGCCAGCAGCGTAGAGTCCGTGGGAGGGGGGAATCAGCCCCAGCATTTT. Translated: CASSVESVGGGNQPQHF.